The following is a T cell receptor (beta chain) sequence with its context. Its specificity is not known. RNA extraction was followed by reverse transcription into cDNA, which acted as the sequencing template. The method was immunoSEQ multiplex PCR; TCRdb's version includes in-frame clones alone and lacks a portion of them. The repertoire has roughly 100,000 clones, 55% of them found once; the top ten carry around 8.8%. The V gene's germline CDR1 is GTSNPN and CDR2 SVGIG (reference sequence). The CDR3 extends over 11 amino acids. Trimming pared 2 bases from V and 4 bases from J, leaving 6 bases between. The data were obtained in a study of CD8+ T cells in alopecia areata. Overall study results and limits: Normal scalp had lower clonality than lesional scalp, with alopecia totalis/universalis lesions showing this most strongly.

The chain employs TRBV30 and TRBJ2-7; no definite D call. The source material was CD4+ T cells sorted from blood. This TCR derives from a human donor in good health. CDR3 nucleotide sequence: TGTGCCTGGAGTCCGGATTACGAGCAGTACTTC. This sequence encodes CAWSPDYEQYF.